Sequencing of this TCR beta chain was carried out in a study of ipilimumab plus nivolumab after autologous stem cell transplantation. Study context: Patients received a median of about five ipilimumab and roughly eight nivolumab doses. Myeloma cases were transplant-naive high-risk or relapsed within 3 years post first autologous transplant.

Germline CDR1 MGHRA, CDR2 YSYEKL. The CDR3 has 14 amino acids. Trimming cost V 0 bases and J 4 bases, with 9 bases left between them. TCRdb's copy holds only in-frame clones and misses some; the assay was immunoSEQ multiplex PCR. The sample includes some 41,000 clones, 80% to 95% of them seen just once. Regarding this clone: Its antigen remains unidentified.

Patients got ipilimumab 1 mg/kg beginning 14 to 28 days post-transplant. General study results and limits: Authors suggest TCR repertoire, Treg phenotype and gut microbiota support further study.

The sample in question was PBMCs, obtained in a trial of ipilimumab plus nivolumab as post-transplant consolidation. This sequence was found in a male donor with multiple myeloma. The rearrangement joins TRBV4-1 to TRBJ1-1; D is ambiguous. CDR3 in DNA: TGCGCCAGCAGCCAAGATCGCCAGCTCACTGAAGCTTTCTTT. It translates to CASSQDRQLTEAFF.